A selection of T cell receptor beta chains follows, all from one sample in a study of cytomegalovirus exposure and HLA in healthy donors. Here immunoSEQ multiplex PCR was the method, and the copy in TCRdb shows in-frame clones only, minus some. The profile shows roughly 170,000 clones, roughly four fifths of them singletons. The material sequenced was PBMCs. These receptors came from a man aged 45 to 65 in good health and CMV-seronegative. Each CDR3 is given with its conserved first and last residue. D genes are given only for firm matches. Part of the rows lack a size; the others show once, few, many or a class for expanded clones.

cdr3_length d_call j_call clone_size v_call cdr3_aa cdr3_nt
17 - TRBJ2-7 - TRBV5-8 CASSHSSLRGWGYEQYF TGTGCCAGCAGCCATTCCTCGCTCAGGGGATGGGGATACGAGCAGTACTTC
13 - TRBJ1-2 once TRBV6-5 CASTRTAFYGYTF TGTGCCAGCACCCGGACAGCCTTCTATGGCTACACCTTC
12 - TRBJ2-7 - TRBV5-5 CASGPGLYEQYF TGTGCCAGCGGCCCTGGGCTCTACGAGCAGTACTTC
16 - TRBJ2-7 - TRBV27 CASSLSGTYGVYEQYF TGTGCCAGCAGTTTATCAGGGACTTACGGGGTCTACGAGCAGTACTTC
14 TRBD2 TRBJ2-5 - TRBV7-9 CASSFGGEGETQYF TGTGCCAGCAGCTTCGGAGGGGAGGGGGAGACCCAGTACTTC
15 - TRBJ2-5 once TRBV7-9 CASSIGGRKGETQYF TGTGCCAGCAGCATTGGGGGCCGAAAGGGAGAGACCCAGTACTTC
18 TRBD2 TRBJ2-3 - TRBV4-3 CASSQVSPGLAGENTQYF TGCGCCAGCAGCCAAGTAAGTCCGGGACTAGCGGGAGAAAATACGCAGTATTTT
13 - TRBJ1-1 - TRBV30 CAWKWSGGTEAFF TGTGCCTGGAAGTGGTCGGGGGGCACTGAAGCTTTCTTT
16 - TRBJ2-7 once TRBV18 CASSYYQGLDGYEQYF TGTGCCAGCTCATACTATCAGGGTCTCGACGGGTACGAGCAGTACTTC
17 - TRBJ1-5 - TRBV19 CASSIRTEEGFGQPQHF TGTGCCAGTAGTATTAGGACCGAGGAGGGATTCGGCCAGCCCCAGCATTTT
16 TRBD1 TRBJ2-1 - TRBV27 CASSSDRGPLYNEQFF TGTGCCAGCAGTTCCGACAGGGGGCCACTATACAATGAGCAGTTCTTC
15 - TRBJ1-5 - TRBV25-1 CASSPLAGSNQPQHF TGTGCCAGCAGCCCACTGGCGGGGAGCAATCAGCCCCAGCATTTT
13 TRBD1 TRBJ1-3 - TRBV29-1 CSVRTGSTNTIYF TGCAGCGTGCGGACAGGGTCAACGAACACCATATATTTT
15 - TRBJ2-3 - TRBV9 CASSVGGASTDTQYF TGTGCCAGCAGCGTAGGTGGGGCTAGCACAGATACGCAGTATTTT
13 - TRBJ2-7 - TRBV6-1 CASGKPGSYEQYF TGTGCCAGCGGAAAGCCCGGGAGTTACGAGCAGTACTTC
15 - TRBJ2-5 - TRBV4-2 CASSQDGGNPGTQYF TGTGCCAGCAGCCAAGATGGAGGCAACCCGGGGACCCAGTACTTC
16 - TRBJ2-7 - TRBV4-3 CASSQGWQGGIYEQYF TGCGCCAGCAGCCAAGGATGGCAGGGAGGAATATACGAGCAGTACTTC
14 TRBD1 TRBJ2-7 - TRBV18 CASSSGQGNYEQYF TGTGCCAGCTCATCGGGACAGGGTAACTACGAGCAGTACTTC
15 TRBD1 TRBJ2-4 - TRBV5-1 CASSGTGTGGGIQYF TGCGCCAGCAGCGGCACCGGGACAGGGGGGGGCATTCAGTACTTC
11 - TRBJ2-1 - TRBV29-1 CSGDVQDEQFF TGCAGCGGCGATGTTCAGGATGAGCAGTTCTTC
13 TRBD2 TRBJ2-7 - TRBV4-3 CASSPSGSYEQYF TGCGCCAGCAGCCCCAGCGGGAGCTACGAGCAGTACTTC
15 TRBD2 TRBJ2-7 - TRBV14 CASSQEGLAGYEQYF TGTGCCAGCAGTCAGGAAGGACTAGCGGGTTACGAGCAGTACTTC
15 TRBD1 TRBJ1-5 - TRBV7-2 CASSLREGAGQPQHF TGTGCCAGCAGCTTACGGGAGGGGGCCGGTCAGCCCCAGCATTTT
15 TRBD2 TRBJ2-2 - TRBV27 CASSFSGINGGELFF TGTGCCAGCAGTTTTAGCGGGATCAATGGCGGGGAGCTGTTTTTT
14 - TRBJ2-7 once TRBV19 CASSNDNSIYEQYF TGTGCCAGTAGTAACGACAACTCCATCTACGAGCAGTACTTC
14 TRBD1 TRBJ1-2 - TRBV7-2 CASSPDRGRYGYTF TGTGCCAGCAGCCCCGACAGGGGGCGTTATGGCTACACCTTC
18 TRBD2 TRBJ2-1 once TRBV5-1 CASSLVVAGGSSYNEQFF TGCGCCAGCAGCTTGGTAGTAGCGGGGGGGAGCTCCTACAATGAGCAGTTCTTC
14 - TRBJ1-4 - TRBV6-5 CASSYSHSGISLFF TGTGCCAGCAGTTACTCGCACAGTGGTATTTCGCTGTTTTTT
14 - TRBJ1-5 once TRBV19 CASSIAGPQSAQHF TGTGCCAGTAGTATCGCGGGCCCGCAATCAGCCCAGCATTTT
15 - TRBJ1-4 - TRBV7-2 CASSAGRGLNEKLFF TGTGCCAGCAGCGCCGGCCGGGGTCTCAATGAAAAACTGTTTTTT
14 - TRBJ2-7 - TRBV5-1 CASSLGRGDDEQYF TGCGCCAGCAGCTTGGGCAGGGGGGACGACGAGCAGTACTTC
14 TRBD2 TRBJ2-1 - TRBV11-3 CASSGSGLYNEQFF TGTGCCAGCAGCGGTAGCGGGTTGTACAATGAGCAGTTCTTC
17 TRBD2 TRBJ2-3 - TRBV7-9 CASSSWGLAGTTDTQYF TGTGCCAGCAGCTCTTGGGGACTAGCGGGGACCACAGATACGCAGTATTTT
18 TRBD2 TRBJ2-1 - TRBV5-4 CASSHNNLAGVFYNEQFF TGTGCCAGCAGCCATAATAACCTGGCGGGAGTTTTCTACAATGAGCAGTTCTTC
14 - TRBJ1-1 few TRBV6-1 CASSQGGGAAEAFF TGTGCCTCCTCTCAAGGAGGGGGGGCGGCAGAAGCTTTCTTT
14 - TRBJ1-1 - TRBV27 CASTSGWRDTEAFF TGTGCCAGCACCTCGGGGTGGAGGGACACTGAAGCTTTCTTT
16 - TRBJ2-7 - TRBV7-8 CASSLSLPSVSGRQYF TGTGCCAGCAGCTTATCCCTACCTAGTGTGTCGGGGAGGCAGTACTTC
14 TRBD1 TRBJ2-7 once TRBV5-1 CASRNRQGASEQYF TGCGCCAGCAGAAATCGACAGGGGGCGAGTGAGCAGTACTTC
16 TRBD2 TRBJ2-2 - TRBV7-2 CASTPLGSGYTGELFF TGTGCCAGCACCCCCCTAGGTAGCGGGTACACCGGGGAGCTGTTTTTT
15 - TRBJ1-1 - TRBV6-5 CASSYSRQGHTEAFF TGTGCCAGCAGTTACTCGAGGCAGGGGCATACTGAAGCTTTCTTT
15 - TRBJ1-1 few TRBV7-9 CASSLGTLQNTEAFF TGTGCCAGCAGCTTAGGGACACTGCAGAACACTGAAGCTTTCTTT
13 - TRBJ2-1 - TRBV27 CASSPGTWSEQFF TGTGCCAGCAGTCCCGGGACTTGGAGTGAGCAGTTCTTC
16 - TRBJ2-3 - TRBV7-9 CASSLKRDGSTDTQYF TGTGCCAGCAGCTTAAAGCGAGACGGGAGCACAGATACGCAGTATTTT
16 TRBD2 TRBJ2-7 few TRBV5-6 CASSLAGGSGSYEQYF TGTGCCAGCAGCTTGGCAGGCGGGAGTGGATCCTACGAGCAGTACTTC
14 - TRBJ1-5 - TRBV5-1 CASSLESGNQPQHF TGCGCCAGCAGCTTGGAGTCAGGGAATCAGCCCCAGCATTTT
18 TRBD2 TRBJ2-5 - TRBV4-3 CASSQASGGTSVQETQYF TGCGCCAGCAGCCAAGCCTCAGGCGGGACTAGCGTACAAGAGACCCAGTACTTC
18 - TRBJ2-1 few TRBV4-2 CASSPPPRPVGGFHEQFF TGTGCCAGCAGCCCCCCTCCCCGACCAGTAGGGGGTTTCCATGAGCAGTTCTTC
14 - TRBJ1-3 - TRBV7-2 CASSLGSSGNTIYF TGTGCCAGCAGCTTGGGGAGCTCTGGAAACACCATATATTTT
13 - TRBJ1-5 few TRBV4-3 CASSQDVGQPQHF TGCGCCAGCAGCCAAGATGTCGGGCAGCCCCAGCATTTT
17 TRBD2 TRBJ2-1 - TRBV30 CAWSVSRTSGYYNEQFF TGTGCCTGGAGTGTAAGCAGGACTAGCGGGTACTACAATGAGCAGTTCTTC
10 - TRBJ2-5 - TRBV7-2 CASAGKTQYF TGTGCCAGCGCGGGAAAGACCCAGTACTTC
16 - TRBJ2-6 - TRBV28 CASSLGPDSGANVLTF TGTGCCAGCAGTCTAGGCCCCGACTCTGGGGCCAACGTCCTGACTTTC
13 TRBD2 TRBJ2-2 once TRBV7-2 CAALREDTGELFF TGTGCCGCCTTGCGGGAGGACACCGGGGAGCTGTTTTTT
15 - TRBJ2-1 - TRBV7-7 CASSLGHQLGYEQFF TGTGCTAGCAGCTTAGGGCATCAACTAGGATATGAGCAGTTCTTC